This TCR beta chain was recorded in a study of blood T cell repertoires in COVID-19. Whole-study context: There were acute and convalescent COVID-19 samples, and they came from the United States, Italy and Spain. The analysed material was cDNA or gDNA that came from T cells, B-cell-depleted T cells, or PBMCs.

The CDR3 runs to 16 residues. With V trimmed by 2 bases and J by 3 bases, 6 bases remained unmatched. In germline, CDR1 is LNHDA, CDR2 SQIVND (reference sequence). Original methodology: Counts of nucleated cells, estimated from reference gene primer amplification, were obtained. Clones were read by immunoSEQ multiplex PCR, and TCRdb kept only the in-frame ones, dropping some. The V and J calls and clone size are taken from that table; D and trimming were inferred from the DNA. The sample lists about 72,000 clones, around 80% occurring once. Sequencing used peripheral blood. This clonotype was obtained from a human donor in a cohort sampled during active COVID-19. The gene calls are TRBV19 and TRBJ1-5; 8 bases map to TRBD1. CDR3 nucleotide sequence: TGTGCCAGTAGTATAATTGGTCAGGGGGCCAATCAGCCCCAGCATTTT. It specifies CASSIIGQGANQPQHF.